This T cell receptor (beta chain) was recovered during a study of blood T cell repertoires in COVID-19. On the study more broadly: Donors in the United States, Italy and Spain gave samples during acute or convalescent COVID-19. T cells, B-cell-depleted T cells, or PBMCs provided the cDNA or gDNA that served as material.

This clone was detected only a few times. Original data processing: Reference gene primers were amplified, and this amplification served to estimate nucleated cell counts. The table came from immunoSEQ multiplex PCR; TCRdb's copy has only in-frame clones and leaves some out. The V and J calls and the clone size are those of that table, but D and trimming were determined from the DNA. The table has a few hundred thousand clones, 86% seen once; the top ten hold 1.5% to 2%. The CDR3 totals 14 residues. The V end lost 4 bases, the J end lost 4 bases, and 11 bases lay between the germline ends. CDR1 SNHLY and CDR2 FYNNEI come from the germline V gene.

The clonotype originates from a woman aged 45-59 years with acute or convalescent COVID-19. This rearrangement joins TRBV2 to TRBJ2-1; D is unclear. Sequenced sample: peripheral blood. The CDR3 region is CASSVRITYNEQFF. CDR3 DNA sequence: TGTGCCAGCAGTGTTCGAATTACATACAATGAGCAGTTCTTC.